The clone carrying this TCR beta chain showed up just once. This sample is part of a study of control samples from healthy donors and cancer patients. The CDR3 length is 13 residues. Germline V gene data show CDR1 as SGHAT and CDR2 as FQDESV (reference sequence). V lost 4 bases, J lost 6 bases, and 7 bases lay in between. Assay: immunoSEQ multiplex PCR; the TCRdb copy retains only in-frame clones and omits some. This table has approximately 100,000 clones, about 89% appearing once. Specimen: blood. This TCR was recovered from a man younger than 45 in good health. V and J are TRBV11-1 and TRBJ1-6; tentatively, D is TRBD1 (5 bases). The CDR3 sequence: CASSSQGNSPLHF. CDR3 nucleotide sequence: TGTGCCAGCAGCTCGCAGGGTAATTCACCCCTCCACTTT.